The 30 T cell receptor beta chains below all came from one sample that was sequenced in a study of T cell repertoires in aging, cancer and after chemotherapy. TRB rearrangements spanning V, D and J were amplified using mixed TRB-A/B primers. TCRdb independently ran MiXCR on the multiplex PCR reads; one entry per CDR3 protein. Of a few thousand distinct CDR3 sequences listed, 45% to 75% are singletons. The template was genomic DNA from peripheral blood, not RNA. Sequencing input: blood. All receptors come from a human donor with a blood cancer.

The chain joins TRBV10-3 to TRBJ2-7, with D possibly being TRBD2 (5 bases). This CDR3 has 13 amino acids. V lost 10 bases, J lost 2 bases, and 15 bases lay in between. Looked up from germline, CDR1 is ENHRY and CDR2 is SYGVKD. For the CDR3, the DNA is TGTGCCACCTCCCGGGGTGGCCCCTACGAGCAGTACTTC. Its translation is CATSRGGPYEQYF.

This clonotype was seen a handful of times. The chain has TRBV5-6 and TRBJ1-2; no definite D call. The germline V and J ends were trimmed by 4 bases and 4 bases, with 8 bases remaining between them. The CDR3 covers 12 residues. In germline, CDR1 is SGHDT, CDR2 YYEEEE. This chain's CDR3 is CASSQEFYGYTF. The DNA for the CDR3 is TGTGCCAGCAGCCAAGAGTTCTATGGCTACACCTTC.

This chain joins TRBV19 and TRBJ2-5; D is unresolved. Germline V gene data show CDR1 as LNHDA and CDR2 as SQIVND (reference sequence). Trimming took off 5 bases at V and 2 bases at J, with 18 bases between the two ends. The CDR3 is made up of 16 amino acids. The CDR3 DNA follows: TGTGCCAGTAGTGACCTAACTCTGGACCAACAAGAGACCCAGTACTTC. The encoded protein is CASSDLTLDQQETQYF.

This clonotype has only a few counts. V usage is TRBV7-2 and J usage is TRBJ2-3; 9 nucleotides agree with TRBD2. Per the germline V gene, CDR1 is SGHTA and CDR2 is FQGNSA. The CDR3 consists of 12 residues. J gave up 10 bases and V 2 bases, and 1 base lay outside the gene matches. This CDR3 reads CASSLIAGAQYF. CDR3 bases: TGTGCCAGCAGCTTAATAGCGGGGGCGCAGTATTTT.

The rearrangement joins TRBV7-9 to TRBJ2-1; a weak D match, TRBD2 (6 bases). There are 14 residues in the CDR3. The germline V gene encodes CDR1 SEHNR and CDR2 FQNEAQ (reference sequence). V lost 3 bases and J 6 bases, leaving 12 bases between the germline ends. The CDR3 spells CASSFASVVNEQFF. The CDR3 DNA reads as TGTGCCAGCAGCTTTGCTAGCGTGGTCAATGAGCAGTTCTTC.

The chain links TRBV6-6 to TRBJ1-6; D gene ambiguous. The V gene's germline CDR1 is MNHNY and CDR2 SVGAGI (reference sequence). The V end was cut by 3 bases, the J end by 7 bases, with 19 bases between. This CDR3 has 17 amino acids. In DNA, the CDR3 is TGTGCCAGCAGTTATAGGCAGCCTCCCTTCGAGAATTCACCCCTCCACTTT. Its protein product is CASSYRQPPFENSPLHF.

This clonotype was seen a few times. The chain couples TRBV30 to TRBJ2-1; D is unclear. The CDR3 is 12 amino acids. CDR1 GTSNPN and CDR2 SVGIG come from the germline V gene (reference sequence). The V and J ends lost 2 bases and 9 bases respectively, with 11 bases between them. This chain's CDR3 is CAWSSPPGEQFF. The CDR3 bases are TGTGCCTGGAGTTCCCCCCCGGGTGAGCAGTTCTTC. The full variable domain, rest sourced from reference TRBV30 and TRBJ2-1, is SQTIHQWPATLVQPVGSPLSLECTVEGTSNPNLYWYRQAAGRGLQLLFYSVGIGQISSEVPQNLSASRPQDRQFILSSKKLLLSDSGFYLCAWSSPPGEQFFGPGTRLTVL.

This rearrangement joins TRBV7-2 to TRBJ2-3; 10 nucleotides agree with TRBD2. V lost 5 bases, J lost 1 base, and 6 bases stayed unmatched. The CDR3 is 16 residues long. CDR1 is SGHTA and CDR2 is FQGNSA in the germline V gene. The CDR3 region is CASSTRLAGGTDTQYF. CDR3 in DNA: TGTGCCAGCAGCACGAGGCTAGCGGGAGGCACAGATACGCAGTATTTT.

The chain employs TRBV4-3 and TRBJ1-5, with D possibly TRBD1 on 6 matching bases. Germline CDR1 reads LGHNA; CDR2 reads YSLEER. Trimming took off 1 base at V and 6 bases at J, with 10 bases between the two ends. The CDR3 runs to 14 residues. The chain's CDR3 is CASSQGTASQPQHF. The DNA for the CDR3 is TGCGCCAGCAGCCAAGGGACAGCCTCTCAGCCCCAGCATTTT.

This clonotype was seen a single time. The chain couples TRBV11-1 to TRBJ1-2; no firm D call. CDR3 size: 13 residues. The ends were cut back, 2 bases at V and 0 bases at J, with 4 bases in the middle. Per germline, CDR1 SGHAT and CDR2 FQDESV (reference sequence). The CDR3 here is CASSLTPNYGYTF. The CDR3 DNA reads as TGTGCCAGCAGCTTAACACCTAACTATGGCTACACCTTC. The whole variable domain, filled in from reference TRBV11-1 and TRBJ1-2, reads EAEVAQSPRYKITEKSQAVAFWCDPISGHATLYWYRQILGQGPELLVQFQDESVVDDSQLPKDRFSAERLKGVDSTLKIQPAELGDSAMYLCASSLTPNYGYTFGSGTRLTVV.

The chain recombines TRBV7-6 with TRBJ2-3; 8 bases are shared with TRBD1. There are 15 residues in the CDR3. The V segment lost 5 bases and the J segment 0 bases; nucleotides outside the gene matches: 4. Germline CDR1 reads SGHVS; CDR2 reads FNYEAQ. DNA for the CDR3: TGTGCCAGCAGCCCACGGGACAGGAGCACAGATACGCAGTATTTT. Its translation: CASSPRDRSTDTQYF.

The genes are TRBV5-6 and TRBJ2-7; the D gene is possibly TRBD1 (6 bases). The CDR3 consists of 15 residues. The germline V gene encodes CDR1 SGHDT and CDR2 YYEEEE. V lost 2 bases to trimming and J lost 2 bases, with 14 bases between them. CDR3 bases: TGTGCCAGCAGCTTCTGGACAGTCAGTACCTACGAGCAGTACTTC. Translating it yields CASSFWTVSTYEQYF.

The rearrangement links TRBV6-5 to TRBJ2-1; TRBD2 matches at 8 bases. V shed 5 bases and J 8 bases; nucleotides not matched to a gene: 14. The V gene's germline CDR1 is MNHEY and CDR2 SVGAGI. This CDR3 has 16 residues. DNA of the CDR3: TGTGCCAGCAGTCTGGCCGCAGCGGGGGTTGGGGATGAGCAGTTCTTC. Its protein product is CASSLAAAGVGDEQFF.

The rearrangement links TRBV15 to TRBJ2-5; weak D call: TRBD2 (5 bases). Germline CDR1 reads LNHNV; CDR2 reads YYDKDF (reference sequence). The V and J ends lost 2 bases and 3 bases respectively, with 16 bases between them. The CDR3 loop spans 16 amino acids. The CDR3 spells CATSRHPGMGKETQYF. CDR3 bases: TGTGCCACCAGCAGACACCCCGGGATGGGTAAAGAGACCCAGTACTTC.

The count of this clonotype is one. The chain is built from TRBV7-6 and TRBJ2-7; maybe TRBD1 (6 bases). The CDR3 runs 15 residues. The V end lost 5 bases, the J end lost 2 bases, and 16 bases lay between the germline ends. Germline V lookup: CDR1 SGHVS, CDR2 FNYEAQ. CDR3 DNA sequence: TGTGCCAGCAGCCCCCTAGGGCAGGGGACCTACGAGCAGTACTTC. It encodes CASSPLGQGTYEQYF.

This clonotype was counted a few times. The chain combines TRBV7-6 with TRBJ2-5, with a weak D call TRBD1 (5 bases). V was clipped by 4 bases and J by 5 bases, with 11 bases between them. CDR3 length: 13 residues. Germline CDR1 is SGHVS and CDR2 is FNYEAQ. The CDR3 here is CASSSGHPETQYF. CDR3 DNA: TGTGCCAGCAGCTCAGGACATCCCGAGACCCAGTACTTC. Supplemented by reference TRBV7-6 and TRBJ2-5, the full variable domain reads GAGVSQSPRYKVTKRGQDVALRCDPISGHVSLYWYRQALGQGPEFLTYFNYEAQQDKSGLPNDRFSAERPEGSISTLTIQRTEQRDSAMYRCASSSGHPETQYFGPGTRLLVL.

The chain uses TRBV7-2 and TRBJ2-3; 7 bases agree with TRBD2. The CDR3 is 16 amino acids. The germline V gene has CDR1 SGHTA and CDR2 FQGNSA. V lost 1 base to trimming and J lost 4 bases; unmatched junction nucleotides: 8. CDR3 region: CASSLEGGPSSDTQYF. The CDR3 region has the DNA TGTGCCAGCAGCTTAGAGGGAGGGCCGAGTTCAGATACGCAGTATTTT.

This clonotype was counted a few times. V is TRBV6-6 and J is TRBJ2-3; D remains ambiguous. Germline CDR1 MNHNY, CDR2 SVGAGI (reference sequence). Trimming took 0 bases from V and 4 from J, leaving 8 bases between them. CDR3 length: 14 amino acids. As DNA, the CDR3 is TGTGCCAGCAGTTACTCGAGGTTGGCAGATACGCAGTATTTT. It codes for CASSYSRLADTQYF.

The rearrangement joins TRBV15 to TRBJ2-7, with D uncertain. In germline, CDR1 is LNHNV, CDR2 YYDKDF (reference sequence). V lost 3 bases, J lost 3 bases, and 9 bases lay in between. The length of the CDR3 is 13 residues. The CDR3 loop is CATSSGPYYEQYF. The CDR3 nucleotides read TGTGCCACCAGCAGCGGGCCCTACTACGAGCAGTACTTC.

Note on this clonotype: This may come from a read error, since a much larger clone is one base off. This rearrangement joins TRBV12-3 or TRBV12-4 to TRBJ1-2, with D possibly TRBD1 on 6 matching bases. CDR3 size: 12 residues. Trimming took 5 bases from V and 4 from J, leaving 8 bases between them. The CDR3 DNA is TGTGCCAGCAGTAAGGGGGGCTATGGCTACACCTTC. Residues: CASSKGGYGYTF.

V is TRBV6-6 and J is TRBJ2-7; D unresolved. Between the trimmed V and J ends, which lost 5 bases and 0 bases, there was a span of 5 bases. The CDR3 length is 12 residues. Per the germline V gene, CDR1 is MNHNY and CDR2 is SVGAGI (reference sequence). The CDR3 loop reads CASSEGSYEQYF. CDR3 nucleotide sequence: TGTGCCAGCAGTGAAGGCTCCTACGAGCAGTACTTC.

V and J are TRBV10-3 and TRBJ2-3; D could derive from TRBD1 or TRBD2 (6 bases each). Deletions cut 4 bases from V and 0 bases from J, with 11 bases between. Germline V lookup: CDR1 ENHRY, CDR2 SYGVKD. The CDR3 length is 15 residues. In DNA form, the CDR3 reads TGTGCCATCAGTGGCGGGACAACAAGCACAGATACGCAGTATTTT. Its translation is CAISGGTTSTDTQYF.

The J gene is TRBJ2-7, the V gene TRBV27; TRBD2 matches at 10 bases. There are 16 residues in the CDR3. V was clipped by 6 bases and J by 0 bases; unmatched bases: 8. Germline assignment: CDR1 MNHEY and CDR2 SMNVEV (reference sequence). CDR3 residues: CASSHTGTSASYEQYF. DNA of the CDR3: TGTGCCAGCAGCCACACCGGGACTAGCGCCTCCTACGAGCAGTACTTC.

This chain connects TRBV7-6 to TRBJ1-1; the D is unclear. Between the trimmed V and J ends, which lost 4 bases and 1 base, there was a span of 7 bases. The CDR3 extends over 13 amino acids. The germline CDR1 and CDR2 sequences are SGHVS and FNYEAQ. The CDR3 bases are TGTGCCAGCAGCTCTGACACGAACACTGAAGCTTTCTTT. Its protein is CASSSDTNTEAFF.

The CDR3 bases are TGTGCCAGCAGCTTGGGGGGTCGCGAGACCCAGTACTTC. This codes for CASSLGGRETQYF. This sequence joins TRBV7-2 and TRBJ2-5; a possible D gene is TRBD2 (6 bases). The germline gives CDR1 SGHTA, CDR2 FQGNSA. V was trimmed by 3 bases and J by 5 bases, leaving 10 bases between them. The CDR3 has 13 residues.

The table lists this clonotype with a count of one. The chain uses TRBV13 and TRBJ2-2; 14 nucleotides line up with TRBD2. This CDR3 has 17 residues. CDR1 is PRHDT and CDR2 is FYEKMQ in the germline V gene (reference sequence). V gave up 5 bases and J gave up 6 bases; unmatched junction bases: 8. The CDR3 is CASSTRLAGGQSGELFF. CDR3 coding DNA: TGTGCCAGCAGCACTCGACTAGCGGGAGGGCAATCCGGGGAGCTGTTTTTT.

V is TRBV12-3 or TRBV12-4 and J is TRBJ2-1; no definite D call. The CDR3 loop spans 14 amino acids. Trimming pared 4 bases from V and 12 bases from J, leaving 19 bases between. The CDR3 region has the DNA TGTGCCAGCAGTTCCGAGCCCTCGGAGATAGGGCAGTTCTTC. The encoded protein is CASSSEPSEIGQFF.

The chain employs TRBV6-5 and TRBJ2-7, with 7 bases fitting TRBD1. Unmatched junction bases numbered 3, after V lost 5 bases and J lost 2 bases. The germline V gene has CDR1 MNHEY and CDR2 SVGAGI. The CDR3 spans 13 residues. The CDR3: CASSLGTAYEQYF. In nucleotides, the CDR3 is TGTGCCAGCAGTCTAGGGACAGCCTACGAGCAGTACTTC.

This clonotype was detected only a few times. This chain uses TRBV6-5 with TRBJ2-4, with 8 bases lining up with TRBD1. V shed 7 bases and J 13 bases; nucleotides not matched to a gene: 12. Germline loops: CDR1 MNHEY, CDR2 SVGAGI. CDR3 length: 13 residues. The CDR3: CASKPGQESPQYF. CDR3 in DNA: TGTGCCAGCAAACCGGGACAGGAGAGCCCACAGTACTTC.

The V and J genes are TRBV20-1 and TRBJ1-5; D remains unclear. Germline loops: CDR1 DFQATT, CDR2 SNEGSKA (reference sequence). This CDR3 contains 15 residues. V was pared by 1 base and J by 2 bases, with 12 bases between. The CDR3 DNA follows: TGCAGTGCTAGAGGGGGTTATGGCGGCAATCAGCCCCAGCATTTT. Translating gives CSARGGYGGNQPQHF.